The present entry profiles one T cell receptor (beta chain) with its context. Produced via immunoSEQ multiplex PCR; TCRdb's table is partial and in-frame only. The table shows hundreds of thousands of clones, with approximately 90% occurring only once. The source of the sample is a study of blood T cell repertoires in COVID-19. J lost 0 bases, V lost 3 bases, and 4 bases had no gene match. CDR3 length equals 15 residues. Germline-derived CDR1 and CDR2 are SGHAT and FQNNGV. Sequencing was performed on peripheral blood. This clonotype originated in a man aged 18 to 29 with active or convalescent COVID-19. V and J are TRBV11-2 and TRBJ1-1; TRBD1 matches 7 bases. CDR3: CASSFLTGMNTEAFF. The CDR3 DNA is TGTGCCAGCAGCTTTTTGACAGGGATGAACACTGAAGCTTTCTTT.